This record covers a single T cell receptor beta chain. What it binds is unknown. The CDR3 has 15 residues. Between the trimmed V and J ends, which lost 6 bases and 4 bases, there was a span of 13 bases. Germline V gives CDR1 LNHDA, CDR2 SQIVND (reference sequence). The sample belongs to a study of T cells in Graves' hyperthyroidism and ophthalmopathy. Study observations and caveats: Most clonotypes expanded in the thyroid (above 0.001) were also present in blood. Ophthalmopathy and stable hyperthyroidism were separated by a 13 V-J model.

Amplified TCR beta CDR3 regions came from RNA transcripts. TCR CDR3 underwent first-round RT-PCR with the HTBI primer set. Via MiXCR, TCRdb re-called the multiplex PCR reads, giving one row per CDR3 protein. The data show about 480,000 distinct CDR3 sequences, roughly an eighth seen once. The study enrolled patients aged 18 to 65 with newly diagnosed hyperthyroidism of under 2 months' duration. Uncontrolled infection, other autoimmune disease, pregnancy and lactation each barred patients from inclusion. This sequence joins TRBV19 and TRBJ2-6; no reliable D call. Sequenced: blood. This clonotype was obtained from a woman between 18 and 29 years old with Graves' hyperthyroidism. This chain's CDR3 is CASSPVGSGANVLTF. The CDR3 DNA reads as TGTGCCAGTAGCCCGGTTGGGTCCGGGGCCAACGTCCTGACTTTC.